Here is one TCR beta chain with its context. Antigen: not known. Trimming removed 8 bases from V and 2 bases from J, with 6 bases in between. CDR3 length: 12 residues. TCRdb re-called the 5' RACE reads through MiXCR, storing one row per CDR3 protein. The table lists about 360,000 distinct CDR3 sequences, 10% to 15% of them singletons. This sample is part of a study of T-cell memory formation after mild COVID-19. Study context: Clusters were largely donor specific.

Study-wide results and limits: Chiefly within CM and EM were the contracting CD4+ clones; CD8+ ones were within EMRA. Clones shrinking from day 15 to 85 showed even CD4/CD8 mixes; later expanders tilted CD4+.

The rearrangement links TRBV12-3 or TRBV12-4 to TRBJ1-4; no clear D. Specimen: PBMCs or a T cell subset sorted from them (not recorded which). The receptor's source is a man aged 18 to 29 who had mild COVID-19 (a few samples of this study predate the infection). Cell type and time point are not known. The CDR3 here is CASFGTNEKLFF. Written as DNA, the CDR3 is TGTGCCAGCTTCGGGACTAATGAAAAACTGTTTTTT.